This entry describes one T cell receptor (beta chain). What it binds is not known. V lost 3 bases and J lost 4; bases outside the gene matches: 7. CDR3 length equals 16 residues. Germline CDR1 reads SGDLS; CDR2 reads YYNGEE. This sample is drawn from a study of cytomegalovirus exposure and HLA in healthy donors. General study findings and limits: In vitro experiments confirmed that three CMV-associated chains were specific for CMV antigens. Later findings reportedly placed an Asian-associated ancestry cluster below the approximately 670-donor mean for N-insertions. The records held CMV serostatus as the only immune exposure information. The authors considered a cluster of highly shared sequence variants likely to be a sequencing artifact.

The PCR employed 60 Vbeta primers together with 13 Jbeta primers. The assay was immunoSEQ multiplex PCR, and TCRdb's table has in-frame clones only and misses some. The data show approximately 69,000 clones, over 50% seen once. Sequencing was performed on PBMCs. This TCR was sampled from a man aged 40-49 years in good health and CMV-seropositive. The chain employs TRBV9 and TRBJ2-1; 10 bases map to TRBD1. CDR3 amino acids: CASSDTGTGVYNEQFF. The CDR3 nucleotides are TGTGCCAGCAGCGACACCGGGACAGGGGTATACAATGAGCAGTTCTTC.